These 11 T cell receptor beta chains were sequenced from one sample in a study of blood T cell repertoires in COVID-19. Sequencing was performed with immunoSEQ multiplex PCR; in TCRdb, only in-frame clones are kept and a portion is missing. The sample has fewer than 250,000 clones; almost 85% are singletons. Sequenced input: peripheral blood. Every receptor here comes from a woman aged 45-65 years with active or convalescent COVID-19.

V usage is TRBV4-1 and J usage is TRBJ1-2; D is unresolved. In germline, CDR1 is MGHRA, CDR2 YSYEKL. The CDR3 length is 15 residues. Trimming took 4 bases from V and 3 from J, leaving 15 bases between them. The CDR3 is CASSLSPTGDYGYTF. DNA for the CDR3: TGCGCCAGCAGCCTCAGCCCCACTGGAGACTATGGCTACACCTTC.

The chain has TRBV18 and TRBJ1-5; maybe TRBD1 (6 bases). Per the germline V gene, CDR1 is KGHSH and CDR2 is LQKENI. Trimming removed 3 bases at V and 0 bases at J, with 12 bases between. The CDR3 is 16 amino acids. CDR3: CASSPLGQNSNQPQHF. For the CDR3, the DNA is TGTGCCAGCTCACCGTTGGGACAAAATAGCAATCAGCCCCAGCATTTT.

This clone was recorded only once. The V call is TRBV4-1, the J call TRBJ2-4, with D maybe TRBD2 (5 bases). CDR3 length equals 15 residues. Trimming removed 3 bases from V and 7 bases from J, with 16 bases in between. Germline V lookup: CDR1 MGHRA, CDR2 YSYEKL. The CDR3 loop is CASSQNPASGNIQYF. Here the CDR3 DNA reads TGCGCCAGCAGCCAGAACCCTGCATCGGGGAACATTCAGTACTTC.

V gene TRBV5-8 combines with J gene TRBJ1-1; a weak D match, TRBD1 (5 bases). V was clipped by 3 bases and J by 4 bases, with 16 bases between them. The CDR3 extends over 15 amino acids. Per the germline V gene, CDR1 is SGHTS and CDR2 is YDEGEE. CDR3 sequence (DNA): TGTGCCAGCAGCTCGATGACAGCTGGCGGCACTGAAGCTTTCTTT. It codes for CASSSMTAGGTEAFF.

The chain employs TRBV18 and TRBJ1-1, with 10 nucleotides matching TRBD1. Germline V CDR1 and CDR2: KGHSH, LQKENI. V lost 6 bases and J lost 3; bases outside the gene matches: 4. The CDR3 runs to 14 residues. CDR3 residues: CASSHGQGDTEAFF. DNA of the CDR3: TGTGCCAGCTCGCACGGACAGGGGGACACTGAAGCTTTCTTT.

This rearrangement joins TRBV15 to TRBJ2-5, with D maybe TRBD2 (6 bases). Trimming took 8 bases from V and 0 from J, leaving 7 bases between them. Germline V CDR1 and CDR2: LNHNV, YYDKDF (reference sequence). The CDR3 has 12 amino acids. CDR3: CATGDYQETQYF. DNA of the CDR3: TGTGCCACCGGGGACTACCAAGAGACCCAGTACTTC.

This clone appeared a single time. The rearrangement links TRBV10-1 to TRBJ1-2; D call uncertain. V was shortened by 2 bases and J by 5 bases, with 9 bases between the two germline ends. The CDR3 spans 13 residues. The germline V gene encodes CDR1 WNHNN and CDR2 SYGVQD (reference sequence). The CDR3 is CASSEHGEYGYTF. DNA for the CDR3: TGCGCCAGCAGTGAGCACGGGGAATATGGCTACACCTTC.

V and J are TRBV19 and TRBJ2-5; 8 positions match TRBD1. V gave up 7 bases and J gave up 4 bases; unmatched junction bases: 11. Germline V gene data show CDR1 as LNHDA and CDR2 as SQIVND (reference sequence). This CDR3 is 15 amino acids long. Here the CDR3 reads CASNPGTGGRETQYF. For the CDR3, the DNA is TGTGCCAGTAACCCCGGGACAGGCGGGCGAGAGACCCAGTACTTC.

The rearrangement joins TRBV7-9 to TRBJ2-3, with TRBD2 matching 8 bases. Germline V gene sequence: CDR1 SEHNR, CDR2 FQNEAQ (reference sequence). J lost 2 bases, V lost 3 bases, and 7 bases had no gene match. The CDR3 totals 16 residues. CDR3 DNA: TGTGCCAGCAGCTTCGTCCTAGCGGGTGACACAGATACGCAGTATTTT. Protein sequence: CASSFVLAGDTDTQYF.

This rearrangement joins TRBV28 to TRBJ2-4; no firm D call. Trimming took off 2 bases at V and 0 bases at J, with 8 bases between the two ends. Germline lookup yields CDR1 MDHEN and CDR2 SYDVKM. This CDR3 region has 15 residues. This CDR3 reads CASSLAQIAKNIQYF. As DNA, the CDR3 is TGTGCCAGCAGTTTAGCACAGATAGCCAAAAACATTCAGTACTTC.

The chain recombines TRBV7-9 with TRBJ1-4; tentative D call: TRBD1 (5 bases). The CDR3 consists of 15 residues. V lost 0 bases to trimming and J lost 3 bases, with 8 bases between them. CDR1 is SEHNR and CDR2 is FQNEAQ in the germline V gene (reference sequence). The CDR3 sequence: CASSLAQGPNEKLFF. CDR3 nucleotide sequence: TGTGCCAGCAGCTTAGCCCAGGGCCCTAATGAAAAACTGTTTTTT.